This T cell receptor (beta chain) was sequenced for a study of cytomegalovirus exposure and HLA in healthy donors. Study overall: Early released data had about 85 million unique TCRs, all coming from HLA-typed donors. Study-level results: Cytomegalovirus status, reportedly, was diagnosed with high specificity and sensitivity by the classifier. HLA allele associations emerged for fewer than 20,000 TCR beta sequences in a later analysis, at 0.05 false discovery rate. CMV serostatus was the sole immune exposure data available.

The study ran its PCR with 60 Vbeta and 13 Jbeta primers. This table comes from immunoSEQ multiplex PCR, and its TCRdb copy is limited to in-frame clones, with some not included. The sample has around 150,000 clones; around three quarters are singletons. Points on this clone: Antigen: not known.

The CDR3 runs to 15 residues. Per germline, CDR1 LGHNA and CDR2 YNFKEQ. With 4 bases removed from V and 0 bases from J, the gap between germline ends came to 9 bases. Sample: PBMCs. V and J are TRBV4-2 and TRBJ1-4; D remains unclear. The sequence was collected from a male donor in good health and CMV-seronegative. This CDR3 is CASSPGSSTNEKLFF. CDR3 DNA sequence: TGTGCCAGCAGCCCCGGGTCCTCAACTAATGAAAAACTGTTTTTT.